Reported below is one TCR beta chain. Original analysis: Counts of nucleated cells, estimated from reference gene primer amplification, were obtained. Here immunoSEQ multiplex PCR was the method, and the copy in TCRdb shows in-frame clones only, minus some. That table gives V, J and clone size, and the DNA gave D and trimming. The sample contains around 72,000 clones, about 91% of which appear only once. This specimen comes from a study of blood T cell repertoires in COVID-19. Looking at the study overall: The study drew acute and convalescent COVID-19 samples from the United States, Italy and Spain.

The V end was cut by 3 bases, the J end by 6 bases, with 14 bases between. CDR1 is SGHAT and CDR2 is FQNNGV in the germline V gene. The CDR3 covers 14 residues. Material for sequencing was peripheral blood. V gene TRBV11-2 combines with J gene TRBJ1-1; possibly TRBD1 for D (6 bases). This sequence originates from a woman in her 70s with acute or convalescent COVID-19. This chain's CDR3 is CASSFAGAGAEAFF. The CDR3 nucleotides read TGTGCCAGCAGCTTCGCAGGGGCAGGGGCTGAAGCTTTCTTT. Full variable domain (rest looked up from reference TRBV11-2 and TRBJ1-1): EAGVAQSPRYKIIEKRQSVAFWCNPISGHATLYWYQQILGQGPKLLIQFQNNGVVDDSQLPKDRFSAERLKGVDSTLKIQPAKLEDSAVYLCASSFAGAGAEAFFGQGTRLTVV.